The 16 T cell receptor beta chains given below trace back to one sample, sequenced in a study of shared clonotypes between healthy human individuals. The protocol was immunoSEQ multiplex PCR, while the TCRdb copy is restricted to in-frame clones and leaves out a portion. The sample records about 1 million clones, 65% to 80% being singletons. The sample comprised memory CD4+ T cells sorted from blood. The subset was: CD45RA-negative fraction. All receptors come from a man in his late teens or twenties in good health.

The rearrangement joins TRBV6-5 to TRBJ2-5; 8 bases align to TRBD1. The J segment lost 2 bases and the V segment lost 5 bases, leaving 4 bases of the junction unmatched. Germline V lookup: CDR1 MNHEY, CDR2 SVGAGI. This CDR3 region has 14 residues. CDR3 sequence (DNA): TGTGCCAGCAGTAGGGACAGGTTACAAGAGACCCAGTACTTC. Translating gives CASSRDRLQETQYF.

The V gene is TRBV5-1, the J gene TRBJ1-6; unclear D gene. Germline V lookup: CDR1 SGHRS, CDR2 YFSETQ. V was trimmed by 3 bases and J by 6 bases, leaving 16 bases between them. This CDR3 has 16 residues. The CDR3, as DNA: TGCGCCAGCAGCTCACAGACGGAGCATTCTAATTCACCCCTCCACTTT. It codes for CASSSQTEHSNSPLHF. The entire variable domain, with the rest obtained from reference TRBV5-1 and TRBJ1-6, is as follows: KAGVTQTPRYLIKTRGQQVTLSCSPISGHRSVSWYQQTPGQGLQFLFEYFSETQRNKGNFPGRFSGRQFSNSRSEMNVSTLELGDSALYLCASSSQTEHSNSPLHFGNGTRLTVT.

This clone was counted once. Other DNA sequences in the same sample also yield this CDR3. The chain recombines TRBV5-6 with TRBJ1-5; D unclear. CDR1 is SGHDT and CDR2 is YYEEEE in the germline V gene. The CDR3 runs 13 residues. V was shortened by 0 bases and J by 6 bases, with 7 bases between the two germline ends. The CDR3 is CASSLGAGQPQHF. DNA for the CDR3: TGTGCCAGCAGCTTGGGGGCCGGTCAGCCCCAGCATTTT.

V is TRBV10-2 and J is TRBJ1-1; D not resolved. This CDR3 is 14 amino acids long. CDR1 and CDR2 (germline): WSHSY, SAAADI. V lost 0 bases, J lost 5 bases, and 10 bases lay in between. CDR3 residues: CASSESEGGTEAFF. CDR3 coding DNA: TGCGCCAGCAGTGAGTCGGAGGGTGGGACTGAAGCTTTCTTT.

This clone was recorded only once. V is TRBV19 and J is TRBJ1-1, with D hard to call. The ends were cut back, 8 bases at V and 1 base at J, with 14 bases in the middle. Germline assignment: CDR1 LNHDA and CDR2 SQIVND (reference sequence). The CDR3 totals 14 residues. CDR3 protein: CASGRTSRNTEAFF. CDR3 coding DNA: TGTGCCAGTGGTCGGACCTCGAGGAACACTGAAGCTTTCTTT.

This sequence joins TRBV19 and TRBJ2-2; D possibly matches TRBD1 or TRBD2 (6 bases each). The CDR3 has 15 residues. Per the germline V gene, CDR1 is LNHDA and CDR2 is SQIVND (reference sequence). V lost 4 bases to trimming and J lost 2 bases, with 11 bases between them. The CDR3 DNA follows: TGTGCCAGTAGTAGGGGGGACACTAACACCGGGGAGCTGTTTTTT. Translated: CASSRGDTNTGELFF. The full variable domain, in which reference TRBV19 and TRBJ2-2 provide the parts outside the CDR3, is DGGITQSPKYLFRKEGQNVTLSCEQNLNHDAMYWYRQDPGQGLRLIYYSQIVNDFQKGDIAEGYSVSREKKESFPLTVTSAQKNPTAFYLCASSRGDTNTGELFFGEGSRLTVL.

Only a few counts were recorded for this clone. This chain joins TRBV5-1 and TRBJ2-2, with 9 bases fitting TRBD1. The ends lost 2 bases at V and 5 bases at J; junction bases unmatched: 4. The CDR3 is 15 residues long. Germline V gives CDR1 SGHRS, CDR2 YFSETQ. The CDR3 spells CASSFGDRETGELFF. For the CDR3, the DNA is TGCGCCAGCAGCTTCGGGGACAGGGAAACCGGGGAGCTGTTTTTT.

The rearrangement joins TRBV9 to TRBJ1-3; tentatively, D is TRBD1 (6 bases). This CDR3 has 15 amino acids. V dropped 7 bases and J dropped 0 bases, with 14 bases sitting between them. Germline loops: CDR1 SGDLS, CDR2 YYNGEE. The CDR3 is CASSTGNPSGNTIYF. CDR3 sequence (DNA): TGTGCCAGCTCTACAGGGAACCCCTCTGGAAACACCATATATTTT.

This chain uses TRBV5-6 with TRBJ2-5, with D possibly being TRBD1 (6 bases). The CDR3 spans 14 residues. Trimming pared 4 bases from V and 3 bases from J, leaving 13 bases between. CDR1 SGHDT and CDR2 YYEEEE come from the germline V gene. CDR3: CASSILGGEETQYF. CDR3 bases: TGTGCCAGCAGCATACTAGGGGGAGAAGAGACCCAGTACTTC.

The J gene is TRBJ2-1, the V gene TRBV7-2; TRBD2 is a possible D gene (6 bases). Germline V CDR1 and CDR2: SGHTA, FQGNSA. There are 14 residues in the CDR3. The V gene lost 5 bases and the J gene lost 6 bases, with 14 bases spanning the gap. CDR3 sequence (DNA): TGTGCCAGCAGCCTCGGAGGGCCGGGCAATGAGCAGTTCTTC. It translates to CASSLGGPGNEQFF.

V is TRBV10-1 and J is TRBJ2-2; D may be TRBD1 (5 bases). This CDR3 has 17 residues. Per germline, CDR1 WNHNN and CDR2 SYGVQD (reference sequence). V was clipped by 0 bases and J by 4 bases, with 15 bases between them. The CDR3 protein is CASSESGRGRTTGELFF. The CDR3 DNA sequence: TGCGCCAGCAGTGAGTCGGGTAGGGGCAGGACCACCGGGGAGCTGTTTTTT.

This chain links TRBV18 with TRBJ2-1; a weak D match, TRBD2 (6 bases). The V and J ends lost 0 bases and 7 bases respectively, with 16 bases between them. The germline CDR1 and CDR2 sequences are KGHSH and LQKENI. There are 16 residues in the CDR3. Here the CDR3 DNA reads TGTGCCAGCTCACCACCGTCGCGGGGCCCGCAGAATGAGCAGTTCTTC. Amino acids: CASSPPSRGPQNEQFF.

The chain couples TRBV5-4 to TRBJ2-2; 7 positions match TRBD1. The CDR3 runs to 16 residues. Germline assignment: CDR1 SGHNT and CDR2 YYREEE (reference sequence). J lost 0 bases, V lost 4 bases, and 6 bases had no gene match. CDR3 DNA sequence: TGTGCCAGCAGCACGGGACAGATCGCGAACACCGGGGAGCTGTTTTTT. Protein product: CASSTGQIANTGELFF.

The gene calls are TRBV19 and TRBJ1-6, with 9 positions matching TRBD1. V lost 5 bases, J lost 12 bases, and 11 bases stayed unmatched. CDR3 length: 15 residues. Germline V gives CDR1 LNHDA, CDR2 SQIVND (reference sequence). This chain's CDR3 is CASSDQGQGKGPLHF. The CDR3 DNA is TGTGCCAGTAGTGACCAGGGACAGGGAAAAGGACCCCTCCACTTT. Complete variable domain (other parts from reference TRBV19 and TRBJ1-6): DGGITQSPKYLFRKEGQNVTLSCEQNLNHDAMYWYRQDPGQGLRLIYYSQIVNDFQKGDIAEGYSVSREKKESFPLTVTSAQKNPTAFYLCASSDQGQGKGPLHFGNGTRLTVT.

The V and J genes are TRBV10-3 and TRBJ1-5; D possibly corresponds to TRBD1 (5 bases). V was shortened by 4 bases and J by 5 bases, with 36 bases between the two germline ends. There are 22 residues in the CDR3. Germline V lookup: CDR1 ENHRY, CDR2 SYGVKD. CDR3 in DNA: TGTGCCATCAGTGTTGGGCGCGAACATGCCAATTGGACACCCTTTTCTTATCAGCCCCAGCATTTT. This translates into CAISVGREHANWTPFSYQPQHF.

This clone was seen only once. This sequence joins TRBV5-1 and TRBJ2-3; 8 bases line up with TRBD1. The CDR3 is 15 amino acids. Trimming at V came to 4 bases and at J to 2 bases, leaving 6 bases not matched to a gene. Per the germline V gene, CDR1 is SGHRS and CDR2 is YFSETQ. This CDR3 is CASSLGQAYTDTQYF. For the CDR3, the DNA is TGCGCCAGCAGCCTGGGACAGGCCTACACAGATACGCAGTATTTT. Full variable domain (rest looked up from reference TRBV5-1 and TRBJ2-3): KAGVTQTPRYLIKTRGQQVTLSCSPISGHRSVSWYQQTPGQGLQFLFEYFSETQRNKGNFPGRFSGRQFSNSRSEMNVSTLELGDSALYLCASSLGQAYTDTQYFGPGTRLTVL.